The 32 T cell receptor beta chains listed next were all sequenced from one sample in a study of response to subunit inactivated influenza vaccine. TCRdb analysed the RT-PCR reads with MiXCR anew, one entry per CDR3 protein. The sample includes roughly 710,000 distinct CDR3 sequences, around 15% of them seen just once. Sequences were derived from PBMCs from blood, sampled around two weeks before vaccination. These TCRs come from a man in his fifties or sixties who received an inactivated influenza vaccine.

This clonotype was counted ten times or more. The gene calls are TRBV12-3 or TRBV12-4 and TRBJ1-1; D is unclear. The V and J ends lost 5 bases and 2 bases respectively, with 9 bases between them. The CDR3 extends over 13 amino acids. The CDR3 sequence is CASSLLTNTEAFF. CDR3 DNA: TGTGCCAGCAGTCTCCTCACCAACACTGAAGCTTTCTTT.

The CDR3 DNA is TGTGCCAGCAGTTTCGGCAAAGTCACAGATACGCAGTATTTT. It yields the protein CASSFGKVTDTQYF. This chain links TRBV12-3 or TRBV12-4 with TRBJ2-3, with unresolved D. The CDR3 runs to 14 residues. V lost 3 bases to trimming and J lost 2 bases, with 9 bases between them.

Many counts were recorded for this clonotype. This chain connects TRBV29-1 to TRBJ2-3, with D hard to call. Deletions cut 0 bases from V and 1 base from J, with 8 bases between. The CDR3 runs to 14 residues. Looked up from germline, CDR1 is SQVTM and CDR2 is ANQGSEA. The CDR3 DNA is TGCAGCGTTGAAGATCCTTCAGGCACAGATACGCAGTATTTT. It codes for CSVEDPSGTDTQYF.

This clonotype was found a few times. The CDR3 DNA is TGTGCCAGCAGCTGGCCGGCGGGAGGTGAGCAGTTCTTC. Its protein is CASSWPAGGEQFF. J is TRBJ2-1 and V is TRBV5-6; 8 positions agree with TRBD2. Germline V gene sequence: CDR1 SGHDT, CDR2 YYEEEE. The CDR3 has 13 residues. Trimming cost V 3 bases and J 9 bases; bases outside gene matches: 5.

The CDR3 nucleotides are TGTGCCAGTAGTATTGGCCTTGAGTGGGCCCAGTACTTC. Amino acid sequence: CASSIGLEWAQYF. The chain has TRBV19 and TRBJ2-5, with D unclear. Trimming pared 3 bases from V and 9 bases from J, leaving 14 bases between. CDR1 LNHDA and CDR2 SQIVND come from the germline V gene (reference sequence). CDR3 length: 13 residues. Looking up the rest from reference TRBV19 and TRBJ2-5 gives the full variable domain: DGGITQSPKYLFRKEGQNVTLSCEQNLNHDAMYWYRQDPGQGLRLIYYSQIVNDFQKGDIAEGYSVSREKKESFPLTVTSAQKNPTAFYLCASSIGLEWAQYFGPGTRLLVL.

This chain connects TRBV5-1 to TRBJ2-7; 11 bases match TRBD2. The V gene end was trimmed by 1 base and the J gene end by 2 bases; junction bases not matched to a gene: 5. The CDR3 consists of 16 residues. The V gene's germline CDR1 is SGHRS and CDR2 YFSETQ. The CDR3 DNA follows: TGCGCCAGCAGCTTGCGGGGGACTAGCGGACCCTACGAGCAGTACTTC. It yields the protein CASSLRGTSGPYEQYF.

CDR3 DNA: TGTGCCAGCAGCTCCGCACAGGGTTTCGGAGAGACCCAGTACTTC. Protein sequence: CASSSAQGFGETQYF. The chain couples TRBV7-8 to TRBJ2-5; perhaps TRBD1 as D (6 bases). Per germline, CDR1 SGHVS and CDR2 FQNEAQ. This CDR3 has 15 amino acids. The ends were cut back, 4 bases at V and 4 bases at J, with 16 bases in the middle. Drawing the rest from reference TRBV7-8 and TRBJ2-5, the complete variable domain is GAGVSQSPRYKVAKRGQDVALRCDPISGHVSLFWYQQALGQGPEFLTYFQNEAQLDKSGLPSDRFFAERPEGSVSTLKIQRTQQEDSAVYLCASSSAQGFGETQYFGPGTRLLVL.

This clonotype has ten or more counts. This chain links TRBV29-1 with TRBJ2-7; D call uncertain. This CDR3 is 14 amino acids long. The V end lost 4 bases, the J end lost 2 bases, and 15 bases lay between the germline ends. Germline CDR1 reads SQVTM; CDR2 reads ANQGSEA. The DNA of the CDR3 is TGCAGCGTTGTCCCTGGGCGGTCGGCCTACGAGCAGTACTTC. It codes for CSVVPGRSAYEQYF.

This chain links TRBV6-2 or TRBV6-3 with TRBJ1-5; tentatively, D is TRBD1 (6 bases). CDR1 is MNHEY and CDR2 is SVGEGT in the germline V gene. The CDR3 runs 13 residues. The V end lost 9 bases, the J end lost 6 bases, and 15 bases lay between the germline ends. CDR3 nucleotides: TGTGCCAGTAAAAGGGGGGGAGTTCAGCCCCAGCATTTT. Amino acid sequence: CASKRGGVQPQHF.

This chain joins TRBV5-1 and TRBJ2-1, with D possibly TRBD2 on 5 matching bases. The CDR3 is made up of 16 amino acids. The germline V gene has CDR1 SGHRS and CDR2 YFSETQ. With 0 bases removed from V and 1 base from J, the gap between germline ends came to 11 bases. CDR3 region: CASSLAVGVSYNEQFF. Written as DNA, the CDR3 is TGCGCCAGCAGCTTGGCCGTCGGGGTTTCCTACAATGAGCAGTTCTTC.

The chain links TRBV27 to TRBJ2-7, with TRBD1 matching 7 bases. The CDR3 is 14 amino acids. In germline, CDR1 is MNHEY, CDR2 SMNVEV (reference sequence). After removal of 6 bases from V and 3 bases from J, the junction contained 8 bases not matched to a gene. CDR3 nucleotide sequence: TGTGCCAGCAGCAGACAGGGTGAGGGCTACGAGCAGTACTTC. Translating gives CASSRQGEGYEQYF.

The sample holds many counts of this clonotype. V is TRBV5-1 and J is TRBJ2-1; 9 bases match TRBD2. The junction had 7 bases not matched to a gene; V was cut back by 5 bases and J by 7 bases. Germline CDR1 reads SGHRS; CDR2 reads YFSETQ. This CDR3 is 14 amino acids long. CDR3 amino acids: CASRLAGSANEQFF. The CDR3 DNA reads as TGCGCCAGCAGGCTAGCGGGGTCGGCTAATGAGCAGTTCTTC.

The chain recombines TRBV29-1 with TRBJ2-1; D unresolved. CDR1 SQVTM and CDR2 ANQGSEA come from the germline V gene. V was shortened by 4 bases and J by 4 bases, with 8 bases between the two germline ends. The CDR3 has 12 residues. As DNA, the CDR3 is TGCAGCGTTGCTGATCCGTACAATGAGCAGTTCTTC. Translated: CSVADPYNEQFF.

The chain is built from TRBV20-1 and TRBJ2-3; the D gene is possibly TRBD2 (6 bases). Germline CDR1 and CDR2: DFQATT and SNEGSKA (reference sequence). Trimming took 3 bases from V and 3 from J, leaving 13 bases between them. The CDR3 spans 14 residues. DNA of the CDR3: TGCAGTGCTAGTTGGGGACTTAATACAGATACGCAGTATTTT. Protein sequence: CSASWGLNTDTQYF.

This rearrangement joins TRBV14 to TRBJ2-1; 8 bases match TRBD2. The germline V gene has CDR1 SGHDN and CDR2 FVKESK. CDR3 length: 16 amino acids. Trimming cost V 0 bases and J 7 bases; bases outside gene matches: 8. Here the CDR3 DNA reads TGTGCCAGCAGCCAAGATCCATCGGGGGGGCAGAATGAGCAGTTCTTC. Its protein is CASSQDPSGGQNEQFF. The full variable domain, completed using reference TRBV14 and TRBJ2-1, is EAGVTQFPSHSVIEKGQTVTLRCDPISGHDNLYWYRRVMGKEIKFLLHFVKESKQDESGMPNNRFLAERTGGTYSTLKVQPAELEDSGVYFCASSQDPSGGQNEQFFGPGTRLTVL.

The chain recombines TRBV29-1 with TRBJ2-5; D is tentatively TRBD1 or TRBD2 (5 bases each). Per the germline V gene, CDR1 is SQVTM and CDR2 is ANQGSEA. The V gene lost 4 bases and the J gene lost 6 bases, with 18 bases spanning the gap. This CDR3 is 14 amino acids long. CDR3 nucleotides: TGCAGCGTTGGGCGAGGGGCTCAGAAACAGACCCAGTACTTC. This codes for CSVGRGAQKQTQYF.

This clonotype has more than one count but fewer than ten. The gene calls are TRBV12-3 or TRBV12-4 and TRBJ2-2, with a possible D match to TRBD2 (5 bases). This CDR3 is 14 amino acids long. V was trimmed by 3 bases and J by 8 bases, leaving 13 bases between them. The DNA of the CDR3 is TGTGCCAGCAGTTTTTTCGGCGGGTCGGGGGAGCTGTTTTTT. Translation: CASSFFGGSGELFF.

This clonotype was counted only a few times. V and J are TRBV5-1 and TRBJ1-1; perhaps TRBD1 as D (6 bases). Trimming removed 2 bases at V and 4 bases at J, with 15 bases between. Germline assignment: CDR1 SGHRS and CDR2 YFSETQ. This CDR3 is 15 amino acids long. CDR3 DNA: TGCGCCAGCAGCTTCGGGGAGGGGGGCGTCACTGAAGCTTTCTTT. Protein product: CASSFGEGGVTEAFF.

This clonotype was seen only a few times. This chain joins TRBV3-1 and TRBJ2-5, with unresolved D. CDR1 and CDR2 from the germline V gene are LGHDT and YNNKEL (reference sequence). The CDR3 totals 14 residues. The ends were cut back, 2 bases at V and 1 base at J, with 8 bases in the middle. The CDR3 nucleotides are TGTGCCAGCAGCCAAAGGCGGAGCCAAGAGACCCAGTACTTC. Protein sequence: CASSQRRSQETQYF.

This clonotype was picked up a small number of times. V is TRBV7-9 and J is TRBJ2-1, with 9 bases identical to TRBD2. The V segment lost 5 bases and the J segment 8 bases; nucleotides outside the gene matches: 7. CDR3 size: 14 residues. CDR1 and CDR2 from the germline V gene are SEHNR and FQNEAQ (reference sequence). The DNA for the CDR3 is TGTGCCAGCAGCCTTAGCGGGAGTTCCCATGAGCAGTTCTTC. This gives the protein CASSLSGSSHEQFF.

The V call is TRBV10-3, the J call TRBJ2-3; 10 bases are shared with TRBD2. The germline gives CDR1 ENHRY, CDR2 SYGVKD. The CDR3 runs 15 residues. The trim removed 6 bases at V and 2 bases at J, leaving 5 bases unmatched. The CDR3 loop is CAISPLAGDTDTQYF. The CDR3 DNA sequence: TGTGCCATCAGCCCTCTAGCGGGGGACACAGATACGCAGTATTTT.

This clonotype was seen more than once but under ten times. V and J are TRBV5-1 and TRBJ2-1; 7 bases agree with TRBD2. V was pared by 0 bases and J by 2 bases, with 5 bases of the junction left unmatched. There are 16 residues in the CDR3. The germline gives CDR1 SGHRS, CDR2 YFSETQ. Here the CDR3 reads CASSLDEGGPYNEQFF. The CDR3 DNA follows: TGCGCCAGCAGCTTGGATGAGGGAGGGCCCTACAATGAGCAGTTCTTC.

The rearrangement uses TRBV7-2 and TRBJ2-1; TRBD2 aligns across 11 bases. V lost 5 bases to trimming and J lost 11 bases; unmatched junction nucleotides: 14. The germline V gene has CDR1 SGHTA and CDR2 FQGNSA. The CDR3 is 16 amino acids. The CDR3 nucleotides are TGTGCCAGCAGCCTGGTAGCCCCTAGCGGGGGGTCCCAGCAGTTCTTC. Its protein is CASSLVAPSGGSQQFF.

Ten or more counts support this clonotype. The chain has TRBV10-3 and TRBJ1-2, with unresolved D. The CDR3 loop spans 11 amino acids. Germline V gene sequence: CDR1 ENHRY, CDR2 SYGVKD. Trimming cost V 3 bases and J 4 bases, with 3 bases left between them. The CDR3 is CAISDLYGYTF. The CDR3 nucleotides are TGTGCCATCAGTGACCTCTATGGCTACACCTTC.

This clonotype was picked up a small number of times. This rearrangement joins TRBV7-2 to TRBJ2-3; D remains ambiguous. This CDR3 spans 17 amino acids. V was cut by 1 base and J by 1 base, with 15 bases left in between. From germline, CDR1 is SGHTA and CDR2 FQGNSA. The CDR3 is CASSLGQTMPGTDTQYF. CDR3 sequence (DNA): TGTGCCAGCAGCTTAGGGCAGACCATGCCTGGCACAGATACGCAGTATTTT. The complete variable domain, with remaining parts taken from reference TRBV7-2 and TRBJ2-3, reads GAGVSQSPSNKVTEKGKDVELRCDPISGHTALYWYRQSLGQGLEFLIYFQGNSAPDKSGLPSDRFSAERTGGSVSTLTIQRTQQEDSAVYLCASSLGQTMPGTDTQYFGPGTRLTVL.

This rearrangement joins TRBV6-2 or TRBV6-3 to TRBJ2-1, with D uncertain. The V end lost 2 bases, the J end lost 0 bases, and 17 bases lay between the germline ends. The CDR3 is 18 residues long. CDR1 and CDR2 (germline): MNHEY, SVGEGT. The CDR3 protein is CASSYPEISASSYNEQFF. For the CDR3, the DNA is TGTGCCAGCAGTTACCCCGAGATAAGCGCAAGCTCCTACAATGAGCAGTTCTTC.

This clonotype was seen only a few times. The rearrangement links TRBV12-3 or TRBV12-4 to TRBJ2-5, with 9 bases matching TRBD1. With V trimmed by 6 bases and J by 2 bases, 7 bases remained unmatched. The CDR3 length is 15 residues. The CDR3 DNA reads TGTGCCAGCAGACTACAGGGGGCAGGTCAAGAGACCCAGTACTTC. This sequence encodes CASRLQGAGQETQYF.

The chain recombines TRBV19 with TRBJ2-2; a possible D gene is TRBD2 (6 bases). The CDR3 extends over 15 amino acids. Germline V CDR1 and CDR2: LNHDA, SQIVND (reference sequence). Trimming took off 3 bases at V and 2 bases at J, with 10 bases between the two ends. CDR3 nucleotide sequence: TGTGCCAGTAGTATGCAGCGGGCCAACACCGGGGAGCTGTTTTTT. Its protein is CASSMQRANTGELFF.

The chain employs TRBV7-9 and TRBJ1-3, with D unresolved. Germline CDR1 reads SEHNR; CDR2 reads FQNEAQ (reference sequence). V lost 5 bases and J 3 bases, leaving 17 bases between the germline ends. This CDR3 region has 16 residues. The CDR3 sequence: CASSDPGHGHGNTIYF. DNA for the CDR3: TGTGCCAGCAGCGACCCGGGCCACGGCCATGGAAACACCATATATTTT.

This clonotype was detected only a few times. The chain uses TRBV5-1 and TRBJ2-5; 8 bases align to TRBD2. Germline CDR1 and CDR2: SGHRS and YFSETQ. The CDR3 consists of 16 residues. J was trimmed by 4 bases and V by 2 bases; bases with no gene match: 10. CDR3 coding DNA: TGCGCCAGCAGCTTATTACTCTCCGGGGGGGCAGAGACCCAGTACTTC. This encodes CASSLLLSGGAETQYF.

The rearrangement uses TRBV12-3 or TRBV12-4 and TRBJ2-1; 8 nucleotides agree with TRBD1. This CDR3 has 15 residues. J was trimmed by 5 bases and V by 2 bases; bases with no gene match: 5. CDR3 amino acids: CASSLPTGGHNEQFF. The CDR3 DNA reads TGTGCCAGCAGTTTACCTACAGGGGGTCACAATGAGCAGTTCTTC.

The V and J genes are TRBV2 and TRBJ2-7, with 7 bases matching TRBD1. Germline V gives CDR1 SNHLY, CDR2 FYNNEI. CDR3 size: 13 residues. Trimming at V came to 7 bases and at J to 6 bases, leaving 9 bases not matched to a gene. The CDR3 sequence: CASIPETGFEQYF. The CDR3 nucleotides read TGTGCCAGCATCCCAGAGACAGGGTTCGAGCAGTACTTC.